The 4 T cell receptor beta chains below were found in one sample sequenced in a study of shared clonotypes between healthy human individuals. Libraries were prepared by immunoSEQ multiplex PCR; TCRdb keeps only in-frame clonotypes and omits some of them. This sample has over 850,000 clones, with around three quarters found just once. Sequences were obtained from memory CD4+ T cells from PBMCs. As to subset: CD45RA-negative fraction. The receptor set was obtained from a man aged 18-30 years in good health. Some clones in this sample may be carry-over from other donors' samples.

The gene calls are TRBV27 and TRBJ1-1; TRBD1 aligns across 7 bases. Germline CDR1 and CDR2: MNHEY and SMNVEV (reference sequence). The CDR3 is made up of 13 amino acids. The ends lost 5 bases at V and 5 bases at J; junction bases unmatched: 5. The CDR3 protein is CASSEQGRTEAFF. CDR3 in DNA: TGTGCCAGCAGTGAACAGGGGCGAACTGAAGCTTTCTTT.

The gene calls are TRBV5-1 and TRBJ2-3; TRBD2 aligns across 13 bases. Per the germline V gene, CDR1 is SGHRS and CDR2 is YFSETQ. Unmatched junction bases numbered 4, after V lost 4 bases and J lost 2 bases. There are 16 residues in the CDR3. The CDR3 protein is CASSPLAGGNTDTQYF. CDR3 in DNA: TGCGCCAGCAGCCCACTAGCGGGAGGGAACACAGATACGCAGTATTTT.

The genes are TRBV6-5 and TRBJ1-2; TRBD1 might be the D (6 bases). CDR1 and CDR2 (germline): MNHEY, SVGAGI. The ends were cut back, 6 bases at V and 1 base at J, with 15 bases in the middle. This CDR3 region has 15 residues. As DNA, the CDR3 is TGTGCCAGCAGCAATTCAGGGGCAAATAACTATGGCTACACCTTC. This encodes CASSNSGANNYGYTF.

This clone was counted a single time. The chain combines TRBV28 with TRBJ2-7, with TRBD2 matching over 9 bases. The germline CDR1 and CDR2 sequences are MDHEN and SYDVKM. CDR3 size: 15 residues. V shed 7 bases and J 2 bases; nucleotides not matched to a gene: 9. This CDR3 is CASKLLAGVTYEQYF. CDR3 DNA: TGTGCCAGCAAACTACTAGCGGGTGTAACCTACGAGCAGTACTTC.